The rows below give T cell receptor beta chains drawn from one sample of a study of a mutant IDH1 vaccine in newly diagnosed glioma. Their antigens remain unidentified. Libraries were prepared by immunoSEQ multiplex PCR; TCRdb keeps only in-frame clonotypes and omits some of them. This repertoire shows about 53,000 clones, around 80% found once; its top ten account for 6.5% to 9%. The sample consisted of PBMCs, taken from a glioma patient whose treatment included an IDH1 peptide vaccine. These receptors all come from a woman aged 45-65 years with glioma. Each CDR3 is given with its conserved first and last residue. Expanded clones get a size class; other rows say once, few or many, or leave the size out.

CDR3 protein: CASSSGTGAETQYF
V gene: TRBV5-1
clone size: NA
J gene: TRBJ2-5

CDR3 protein: CASSLVSTGQPQHF
V gene: TRBV7-2
clone size: once
J gene: TRBJ1-5

CDR3 protein: CASSRRDSLNEKLFF
V gene: TRBV19
clone size: NA
J gene: TRBJ1-4

CDR3 protein: CASSLSLTGVRETQYF
V gene: TRBV28
clone size: NA
J gene: TRBJ2-5

CDR3 protein: CASSPLIGKEAQETQYF
V gene: TRBV7-9
clone size: NA
J gene: TRBJ2-5

CDR3 protein: CSVPAQETQYF
V gene: TRBV20-1
clone size: NA
J gene: TRBJ2-5

CDR3 protein: CASSYPTGGRTEAFF
V gene: TRBV6-5
clone size: NA
J gene: TRBJ1-1

CDR3 protein: CASSLGGLAGVGNIQYF
V gene: TRBV7-9
clone size: NA
J gene: TRBJ2-4

CDR3 protein: CASSPGQGTNEKLFF
V gene: TRBV11-2
clone size: NA
J gene: TRBJ1-4

CDR3 protein: CASSEGGGTYEQYF
V gene: TRBV2
clone size: NA
J gene: TRBJ2-7

CDR3 protein: CASSLGGLEGQETQYF
V gene: TRBV7-2
clone size: NA
J gene: TRBJ2-5

CDR3 protein: CASSERVTALESTIYF
V gene: TRBV6-1
clone size: NA
J gene: TRBJ1-3

CDR3 protein: CAIRPVLGGDYGYTF
V gene: TRBV10-3
clone size: NA
J gene: TRBJ1-2

CDR3 protein: CASSSLSSLETQYF
V gene: TRBV11-2
clone size: NA
J gene: TRBJ2-5

CDR3 protein: CASSPSSGESYEQYF
V gene: TRBV18
clone size: NA
J gene: TRBJ2-7

CDR3 protein: CAISERQGAGNTIYF
V gene: TRBV10-3
clone size: NA
J gene: TRBJ1-3

CDR3 protein: CASSWGAGGSSYEQYF
V gene: TRBV7-9
clone size: NA
J gene: TRBJ2-7

CDR3 protein: CASSLDGINQPQHF
V gene: TRBV5-1
clone size: NA
J gene: TRBJ1-5

CDR3 protein: CASSSGPGTGFGGSPLHF
V gene: TRBV18
clone size: NA
J gene: TRBJ1-6

CDR3 protein: CASSFGETGGNEKLFF
V gene: TRBV5-1
clone size: NA
J gene: TRBJ1-4

CDR3 protein: CASRTSGQVMNTEAFF
V gene: TRBV5-1
clone size: once
J gene: TRBJ1-1

CDR3 protein: CASSLDTGLIETQYF
V gene: TRBV7-3
clone size: NA
J gene: TRBJ2-5

CDR3 protein: CASSLLGRDNSPLHF
V gene: TRBV7-2
clone size: NA
J gene: TRBJ1-6

CDR3 protein: CASLRSGEETQYF
V gene: TRBV6-1
clone size: NA
J gene: TRBJ2-5

CDR3 protein: CASSVGGAGKNIQYF
V gene: TRBV9
clone size: NA
J gene: TRBJ2-4

CDR3 protein: CASSANPRGTGELFF
V gene: TRBV9
clone size: NA
J gene: TRBJ2-2

CDR3 protein: CATDWNYGYTF
V gene: TRBV19
clone size: NA
J gene: TRBJ1-2

CDR3 protein: CASSQVVGSNQPQHF
V gene: TRBV4-1
clone size: once
J gene: TRBJ1-5

CDR3 protein: CASSRGEGYGYTF
V gene: TRBV6-6
clone size: NA
J gene: TRBJ1-2

CDR3 protein: CAISDGRISGNTIYF
V gene: TRBV10-3
clone size: NA
J gene: TRBJ1-3

CDR3 protein: CASSFDRNTEAFF
V gene: TRBV11-2
clone size: NA
J gene: TRBJ1-1

CDR3 protein: CAWRQGNQPQHF
V gene: TRBV30
clone size: NA
J gene: TRBJ1-5

CDR3 protein: CAWRVKQGYTDTQYF
V gene: TRBV30
clone size: once
J gene: TRBJ2-3

CDR3 protein: CASSVQRTSGGTGELFF
V gene: TRBV9
clone size: NA
J gene: TRBJ2-2

CDR3 protein: CASSLAGFGLYGYTF
V gene: TRBV5-1
clone size: NA
J gene: TRBJ1-2

CDR3 protein: CASSYRTGTNTEAFF
V gene: TRBV6-6
clone size: NA
J gene: TRBJ1-1

CDR3 protein: CASSSSGTGPPLHF
V gene: TRBV5-8
clone size: NA
J gene: TRBJ1-6